The sequence of this TCR beta chain was determined in a study of blood T cell repertoires in COVID-19. Study at large: Sample material is recorded as cDNA or gDNA derived from T cells, B-cell-depleted T cells, or PBMCs.

Worth noting for this clone: A read error may produce the germline difference seen at one junction end.

Per the authors' pipeline: It was from reference gene primer amplification that nucleated cell counts were estimated. The data were produced by immunoSEQ multiplex PCR, yet TCRdb's version contains in-frame clones alone and is incomplete. The DNA gave D and trimming, while V, J and clone size come from that table. The table shows about 160,000 clones, with approximately 90% occurring only once. Germline V CDR1 and CDR2: SGHNT, YYREEE (reference sequence). The CDR3 sequence is 13 residues long. The sequenced material came from peripheral blood. The chain couples TRBV5-4 to TRBJ1-2; TRBD1 might be the D (5 bases). The sequence derives from a woman aged 60 to 75 who had recovered from COVID-19. The CDR3 bases are TGTGCCAGCAGATTGGACAACAACTATGGCTACACCTTC. Its translation is CASRLDNNYGYTF.